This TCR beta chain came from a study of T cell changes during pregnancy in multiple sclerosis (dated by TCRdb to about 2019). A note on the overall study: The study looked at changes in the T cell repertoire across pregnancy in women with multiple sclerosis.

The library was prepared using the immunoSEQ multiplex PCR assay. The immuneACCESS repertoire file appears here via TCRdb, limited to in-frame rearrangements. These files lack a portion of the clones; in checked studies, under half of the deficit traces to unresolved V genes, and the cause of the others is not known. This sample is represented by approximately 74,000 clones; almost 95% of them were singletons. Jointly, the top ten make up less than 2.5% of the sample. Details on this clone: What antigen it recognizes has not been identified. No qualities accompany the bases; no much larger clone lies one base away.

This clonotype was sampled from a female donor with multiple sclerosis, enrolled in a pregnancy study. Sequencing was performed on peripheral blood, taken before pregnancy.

The DNA sequence is TGTGCCAGTAGTTTAGCGGGACTGAGTTCGCAGTTCTTC. Protein translation: CASSLAGLSSQFF. The chain is encoded by TRBV19 joined to TRBJ2-1; the central 8 bases match TRBD2. After removal of 5 bases from V and 12 bases from J, the junction retains 9 bases not matched to a gene. CDR1 and CDR2, per the germline V gene (reference sequence), are LNHDA and SQIVND. Counted from cysteine to phenylalanine, this CDR3 has 13 amino acids. The entry retains the CDR3 DNA only, 39 bases that are in frame from base 1.